The sequence of this TCR beta chain was determined in a study of T cells of healthy individuals. One entry per CDR3 protein results from TCRdb running MiXCR on the 5' RACE reads. The data contain more than 85,000 distinct CDR3 sequences, 17% of them seen just once; the ten biggest clones take up 6% to 8%. The CDR3 is made up of 16 amino acids. V was trimmed by 8 bases and J by 0 bases, leaving 20 bases between them. Germline V gene data show CDR1 as SQVTM and CDR2 as ANQGSEA. This clonotype was detected ten times or more. V and J are TRBV29-1 and TRBJ1-3; D might be TRBD1 (5 bases). This receptor was taken from a human donor in good health. The CDR3 is CSTSQGPPGSGNTIYF. The CDR3 DNA follows: TGCAGCACGAGCCAGGGACCGCCCGGCTCTGGAAACACCATATATTTT.